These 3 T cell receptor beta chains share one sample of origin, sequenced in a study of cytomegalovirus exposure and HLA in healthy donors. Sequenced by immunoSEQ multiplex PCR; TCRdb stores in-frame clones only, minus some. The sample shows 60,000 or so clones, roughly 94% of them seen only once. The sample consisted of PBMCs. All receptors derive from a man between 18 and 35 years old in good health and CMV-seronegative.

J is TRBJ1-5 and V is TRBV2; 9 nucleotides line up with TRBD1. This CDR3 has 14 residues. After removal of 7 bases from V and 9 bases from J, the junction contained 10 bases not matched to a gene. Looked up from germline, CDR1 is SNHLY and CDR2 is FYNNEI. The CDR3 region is CASTWTGAGSPQHF. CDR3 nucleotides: TGTGCCAGCACCTGGACAGGGGCCGGTTCGCCCCAGCATTTT.

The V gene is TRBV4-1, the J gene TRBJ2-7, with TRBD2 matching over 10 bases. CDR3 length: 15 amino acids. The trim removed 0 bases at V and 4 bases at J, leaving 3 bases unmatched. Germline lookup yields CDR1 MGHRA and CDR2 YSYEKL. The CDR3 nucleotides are TGCGCCAGCAGCCAAGATCCGGGACTAGCGTACGAGCAGTACTTC. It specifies CASSQDPGLAYEQYF.

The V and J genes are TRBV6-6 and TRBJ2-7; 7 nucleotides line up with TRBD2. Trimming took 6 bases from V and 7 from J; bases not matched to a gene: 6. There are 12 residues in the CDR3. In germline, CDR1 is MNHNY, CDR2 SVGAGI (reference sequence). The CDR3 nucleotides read TGTGCCAGCAGCCCAAGGGGAGGGGAGCAGTACTTC. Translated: CASSPRGGEQYF.